This TCR beta chain emerged from a study of T cell repertoires in cytomegalovirus infection. The wider study: Public TCR beta signatures indicated both CMV infection and matching HLA type.

Findings and caveats of the study: HLA-C-restricted CMV-specific TCR beta clonotypes were dominant in the ex vivo response.

Comments on this clonotype: The antigen remains undetermined.

The CDR3 extends over 13 amino acids. Germline CDR1 LNHDA, CDR2 SQIVND (reference sequence). After removal of 10 bases from V and 3 bases from J, the junction contained 5 bases not matched to a gene. TCRdb ran MiXCR on the reads and lists one entry per CDR3 protein. This table has approximately 600,000 distinct CDR3 sequences, approximately 40% appearing once. Sequencing was performed on cultured PBMCs, taken from culture after CMV antigen stimulation. The rearrangement joins TRBV19 to TRBJ2-2; 7 nucleotides align to TRBD1. The clonotype originates from a human donor in good health (CMV status not recorded). Some clones in this sample may be carry-over from other donors' samples. The CDR3 spells CATRQGYTGELFF. CDR3 nucleotide sequence: TGTGCCACCCGACAGGGATACACCGGGGAGCTGTTTTTT.